Listed below are T cell receptor beta chains from one sample, sequenced in a study of regulatory T cells in long-lasting Graves disease. TCRdb fed the multiplex PCR reads into MiXCR, producing one record per CDR3 protein. Altogether fewer than 350,000 distinct CDR3 sequences are present, 15% to 20% being singletons, with the ten largest covering approximately 35%. Here the sequenced sample was peripheral blood mononuclear cells (PBMCs), taken at new diagnosis, from a patient treated with antithyroid drugs. All receptors derive from a female donor with Graves disease. Each CDR3 is given with its conserved first and last residue. Fields, in order: clone size, V gene, J gene, D gene, CDR3 DNA, CDR3 protein. A D gene is named only where the DNA matches it firmly. Some rows have no size entry. The others give once, few or many, or a class for an expanded clone.

many,TRBV9,TRBJ1-1,NA,TGTGCCAGCAGCGAAGGGTTGGGGGGCCCGAACTCTGAAGCTTTCTTT,CASSEGLGGPNSEAFF
NA,TRBV20-1,TRBJ2-7,NA,TGCAGTGCTAGAGCTCGACTAGATCGTTCCGAGCAGTACTTC,CSARARLDRSEQYF
many,TRBV6-1,TRBJ2-1,NA,TGTGCCAGCGGGCGGTCGGGCCCCAATGAGCAGTTCTTC,CASGRSGPNEQFF
many,TRBV20-1,TRBJ2-7,NA,TGCAGTGCTAGTCCAGGGGAGGGCTACGAGCAGTACTTC,CSASPGEGYEQYF
NA,TRBV29-1,TRBJ1-1,NA,TGCAGCGTTGAAGTGAGTATGGGAAGCGCTTTCTTT,CSVEVSMGSAFF
many,TRBV20-1,TRBJ2-4,NA,TGCAGTGCTAGGCATAATTGGAACATTCAGTACTTC,CSARHNWNIQYF
NA,TRBV12-3/TRBV12-4,TRBJ2-7,NA,TGTGCCAGCAGTTTAAGGGCAGGGCCCTCCTACGAGCAGTACTTC,CASSLRAGPSYEQYF
many,TRBV6-5,TRBJ2-2,NA,TGTGCCAGCAGTTACTCTTGGGCCCCGAACACCGGGGAGCTGTTTTTT,CASSYSWAPNTGELFF
many,TRBV5-1,TRBJ1-1,TRBD1,TGTGCCAGCAGTCTTGGACAGGGGTCCACTGAAGCTTTCTTT,CASSLGQGSTEAFF
NA,TRBV14,TRBJ2-1,NA,TGTGCCAGCAGCCAAGAGGTTGGGTGGTCTTCGTACAATGAGCAGTTCTTC,CASSQEVGWSSYNEQFF
NA,TRBV12-3/TRBV12-4,TRBJ2-5,NA,TGTGCCAGCAGTAGCGGCATTGGGCGGGAGACCCAGTACTTC,CASSSGIGRETQYF
NA,TRBV5-5,TRBJ2-4,NA,TGTGCCAGCAGCTTACAAGGAGGGACTCTATGGATAGCCAAAAACATTCAGTACTTC,CASSLQGGTLWIAKNIQYF
many,TRBV27,TRBJ2-5,TRBD2,TGTGCCAGCAGTCCCCCTCGTCGTACTAGCGGGGGGGCGGAGACCCAGTACTTC,CASSPPRRTSGGAETQYF
many,TRBV28,TRBJ2-7,TRBD2,TGTGCCAGCAGTTTCTTCCTAGCGGTGAGCTTC,CASSFFLAVSF
NA,TRBV4-1,TRBJ2-1,NA,TGCGCCAGCAGCCAAGACGAACTACATCCTCCGGGGAATGAGCAGTTCTTC,CASSQDELHPPGNEQFF
many,TRBV16,TRBJ1-1,NA,TGTGCCAGCATCCTCGGGACATTGAACACTGAAGCTTTCTTT,CASILGTLNTEAFF
many,TRBV19,TRBJ1-1,NA,TGTGCCAGTAGTGCCCGGGACTCAACTGAAGCTTTCTTT,CASSARDSTEAFF
medium-sized,TRBV11-2,TRBJ2-3,NA,TGTGCCAGCAGCTTAAGGGGGATAGGCGGCACAGATACGCAGTATTTT,CASSLRGIGGTDTQYF
many,TRBV7-3,TRBJ2-2,TRBD1,TGTGCCAGCAGCCGGGGACAGGGGAACACCGGGGAGCTGTTTTTT,CASSRGQGNTGELFF
NA,TRBV15,TRBJ2-2,TRBD1,TGTGCCACCAGAATGAAGCGGGACAGGGTAATGTCGGACACCGGGGAGCTGTTTTTT,CATRMKRDRVMSDTGELFF
many,TRBV20-1,TRBJ2-5,TRBD1,TGCAGTGCTAGATCTGGGGACAGGGACAAGACCCAGTACTTC,CSARSGDRDKTQYF
many,TRBV7-9,TRBJ2-7,NA,TGTGCCAGCAGCCTAGGGTATACCGAGCAGTACTTC,CASSLGYTEQYF
NA,TRBV19,TRBJ1-2,TRBD1,TGTGCCAGTAGTGTCCAGGGGGCTCAGGGCTACACCTTC,CASSVQGAQGYTF
NA,TRBV11-2,TRBJ2-7,NA,TGTGCCAGCAGCTTCCCCCGTCCGGGCCAGCAGTACTTC,CASSFPRPGQQYF
NA,TRBV12-3/TRBV12-4,TRBJ2-1,NA,TGTGCCAGCAGTCGTCCGGGGAATGAGCAGTTCTTC,CASSRPGNEQFF
few,TRBV2,TRBJ2-2,TRBD1,TGTGCCAGCAGTGTTACAGGGGGCCGGGGCGGGGAGCTGTTTTTT,CASSVTGGRGGELFF
NA,TRBV20-1,TRBJ2-1,TRBD2,TGCAGTGCTAGTAGTTGGGCGGCGCAGCAACTAGCGGGAGGGCCTGTTGAGCAGTTCTTC,CSASSWAAQQLAGGPVEQFF
few,TRBV28,TRBJ1-2,NA,TGTGCCAGCAACCCACCGGGGGCAGGCTATGGCTACACCTTC,CASNPPGAGYGYTF
many,TRBV28,TRBJ2-7,TRBD2,TGTGCCAGCAGGGCTACTAGCGGGATCTCCTACGAGCAGTACTTC,CASRATSGISYEQYF
NA,TRBV3-1,TRBJ2-2,NA,TGTGCCAGCAGACTTTCCTTTTGGGAGGACACCGGGGAGCTGTTTTTT,CASRLSFWEDTGELFF
many,TRBV30,TRBJ1-1,TRBD1,TGTGCCTGGAGCCCGGGACAGGGGGCTGCTTTCTTT,CAWSPGQGAAFF
many,TRBV28,TRBJ2-5,TRBD2,TGTGCCAGCAGACCTCCCTCTAGCGGACCAGGAGAGACCCAGTACTTC,CASRPPSSGPGETQYF
NA,TRBV3-1,TRBJ2-7,TRBD2,TGTGCCAGCAGCCCACCTCTGAGCGGGGTGGGGAACTACGAGCAGTACTTC,CASSPPLSGVGNYEQYF
many,TRBV3-1,TRBJ1-2,NA,TGTGCCAGCAGCCAAGAATCGCTTAACTATGGCTACACCTTC,CASSQESLNYGYTF
many,TRBV19,TRBJ2-5,NA,TGTGCCAGTAGTATAGATGAAGCGCAGGGGGAGACCCAGTACTTC,CASSIDEAQGETQYF
few,TRBV5-1,TRBJ2-1,NA,TGCGCCAGCAGCGGCAACAGTAGGTACAATGAGCAGTTCTTC,CASSGNSRYNEQFF
NA,TRBV13,TRBJ2-1,NA,TGTGCCAGCAGCTTAGAGGAGACCGACCCTTACAATGAGCAGTTCTTC,CASSLEETDPYNEQFF
NA,TRBV7-2,TRBJ1-5,NA,TGTGCCAGCAGCCCTCTCTCGGGGGTGAACAATCAGCCCCAGCATTTT,CASSPLSGVNNQPQHF
NA,TRBV2,TRBJ1-5,NA,TGTGCCAGCAGTGACCCCTGGAGGGGAAATCAGCCCCAGCATTTT,CASSDPWRGNQPQHF
few,TRBV10-2,TRBJ2-2,NA,TGCGCCAGCAGTGGTGCGCGGGACTCCGGGGAGCTGTTTTTT,CASSGARDSGELFF
many,TRBV28,TRBJ1-4,NA,TGTGCCAGCAGTTTTGACCACCGAATGAATGAAAAACTGTTTTTT,CASSFDHRMNEKLFF
many,TRBV3-1,TRBJ1-1,NA,TGTGCCAGCATCAACGGGCGGGGGACTGAAGCTTTCTTT,CASINGRGTEAFF
NA,TRBV10-2,TRBJ1-3,NA,TGCGCCAGCAGTGATGGGGGCTCTGGAAACACCATATATTTT,CASSDGGSGNTIYF
NA,TRBV3-1,TRBJ1-3,NA,TGTGCCAGCAGCCAAGTCCCGGGGGGAAACACCATATATTTT,CASSQVPGGNTIYF
many,TRBV15,TRBJ2-4,TRBD1,TGTGCCACCAGCGGACAGTACAGGGGGCGATTAGCCAAAAACATTCAGTACTTC,CATSGQYRGRLAKNIQYF
many,TRBV18,TRBJ1-3,NA,TGTGCCAGCTCAACCTCAGTGGCTGGAAACACCATATATTTT,CASSTSVAGNTIYF
many,TRBV24-1,TRBJ1-2,TRBD1,TGTGCCACCAGTGATGATGGGACAGGCTATGGCTACACCTTC,CATSDDGTGYGYTF
many,TRBV30,TRBJ2-1,NA,TGTGCCTGGAGTGTGACTAGATACCATGAGCAGTTCTTC,CAWSVTRYHEQFF
many,TRBV29-1,TRBJ2-5,NA,TGCAGCGCCGAGGAGGGAGAGACCCAGTACTTC,CSAEEGETQYF
NA,TRBV5-5,TRBJ2-7,NA,TGTGCCAGCAGCTTCGATCAGGGCGCGCCCTATGAGCAGTACTTC,CASSFDQGAPYEQYF
many,TRBV5-1,TRBJ2-7,NA,TGCGCCAGCAGCTTGACGGCCGGGACGGATTACGAGCAGTACTTC,CASSLTAGTDYEQYF
NA,TRBV12-3/TRBV12-4,TRBJ1-4,NA,TGTGCCAGCAGTTCCACACATGAAAAACTGTTTTTT,CASSSTHEKLFF
many,TRBV14,TRBJ2-1,TRBD2,TGTGCCAGCAGCCAGGCGGGAGCGGTCCGCTGGAATGAGCAGTTCTTC,CASSQAGAVRWNEQFF
many,TRBV14,TRBJ1-1,NA,TGTGCCAGCAGCCAAGTATACGGGGGCAGTGAAGCTTTCTTT,CASSQVYGGSEAFF
many,TRBV27,TRBJ2-5,NA,TGTGCCAGCAGTTTAGCGAAATATTACCAAGAGACCCAGTACTTC,CASSLAKYYQETQYF
NA,TRBV2,TRBJ1-2,TRBD1,TGTGCCAGCACCCTAGGCAGGGGGCTCTATGGCTACACCTTC,CASTLGRGLYGYTF